This T cell receptor (beta chain) stems from a study of Ad26.COV2.S vaccination and SARS-CoV-2 variants. Only in-frame clones appear in the TCRdb table, and some are missing; sequencing was by immunoSEQ multiplex PCR. Of fewer than 400,000 clones listed, over 80% are singletons. CDR3 length: 16 amino acids. CDR1 and CDR2 from the germline V gene are SGDLS and YYNGEE. Losses at the gene ends were 0 bases for V and 3 bases for J; bases not matched to a gene: 6. Treatment described: 19 received Ad26.COV2.S at low or high dose, single or two shots; roughly five received placebo; per-sample allocation not given. Samples came from day 63 after the first vaccine or placebo injection.

The receptor was derived from a person between 18 and 60 years old who received the Ad26.COV2.S COVID-19 vaccine or a placebo. This chain connects TRBV9 to TRBJ1-3; TRBD1 matches at 7 bases. The sample consisted of peripheral blood, taken in a trial of Ad26.COV2.S vaccine versus placebo. The CDR3 spells CASSVGEGASGNTIYF. In nucleotides, the CDR3 is TGTGCCAGCAGCGTAGGGGAGGGGGCAAGTGGAAACACCATATATTTT.